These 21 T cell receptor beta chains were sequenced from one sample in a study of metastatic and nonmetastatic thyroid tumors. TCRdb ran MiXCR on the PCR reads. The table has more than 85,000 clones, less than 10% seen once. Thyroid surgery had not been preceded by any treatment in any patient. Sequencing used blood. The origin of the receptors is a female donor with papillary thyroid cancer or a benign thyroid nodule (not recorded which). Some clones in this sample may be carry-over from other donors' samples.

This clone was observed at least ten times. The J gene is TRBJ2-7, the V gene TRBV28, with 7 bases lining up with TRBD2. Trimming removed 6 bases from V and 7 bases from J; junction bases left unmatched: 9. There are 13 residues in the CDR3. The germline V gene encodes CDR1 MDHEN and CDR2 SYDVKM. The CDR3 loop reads CASRRTRNNEQYF. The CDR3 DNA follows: TGTGCCAGCAGAAGGACTAGAAATAATGAGCAGTACTTC.

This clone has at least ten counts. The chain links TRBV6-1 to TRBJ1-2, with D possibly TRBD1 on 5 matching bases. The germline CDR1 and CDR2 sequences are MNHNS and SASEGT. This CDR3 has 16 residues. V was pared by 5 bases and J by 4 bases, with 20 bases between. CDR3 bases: TGTGCCAGCAGTAGGGACCCCGGAGGTCCTAGCTATGGCTACACCTTC. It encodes CASSRDPGGPSYGYTF.

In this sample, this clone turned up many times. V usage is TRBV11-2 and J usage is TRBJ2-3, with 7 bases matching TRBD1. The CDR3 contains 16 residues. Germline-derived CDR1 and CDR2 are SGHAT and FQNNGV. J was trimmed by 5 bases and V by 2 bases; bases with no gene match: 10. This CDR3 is CASSLRGDRAVDTQYF. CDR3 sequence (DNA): TGTGCCAGCAGCTTACGGGGAGACAGGGCGGTAGATACGCAGTATTTT.

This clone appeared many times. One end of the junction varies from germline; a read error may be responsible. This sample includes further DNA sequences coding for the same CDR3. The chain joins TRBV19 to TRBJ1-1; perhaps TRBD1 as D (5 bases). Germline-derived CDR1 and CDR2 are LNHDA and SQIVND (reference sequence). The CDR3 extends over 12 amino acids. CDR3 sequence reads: CASRGIGAEAFF. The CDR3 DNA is TGTGCCAGTAGGGGGATAGGGGCTGAAGCCTTCTTT.

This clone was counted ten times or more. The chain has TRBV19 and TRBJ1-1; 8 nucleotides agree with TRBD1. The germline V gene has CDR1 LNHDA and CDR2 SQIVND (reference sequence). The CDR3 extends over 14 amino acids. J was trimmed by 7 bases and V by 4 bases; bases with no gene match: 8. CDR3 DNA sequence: TGTGCCAGTAGTACTCAGGGGGCACGGGATGAAGCTTTCTTT. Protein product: CASSTQGARDEAFF.

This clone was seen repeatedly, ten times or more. The CDR3 region has the DNA TGCGCCAGCAGCCAAGTTGGCCCGACGGCCTATGGCTACACCTTC. It yields the protein CASSQVGPTAYGYTF. This chain links TRBV4-1 with TRBJ1-2, with D uncertain. The length of the CDR3 is 15 residues. CDR1 is MGHRA and CDR2 is YSYEKL in the germline V gene. The V end lost 1 base, the J end lost 4 bases, and 13 bases lay between the germline ends.

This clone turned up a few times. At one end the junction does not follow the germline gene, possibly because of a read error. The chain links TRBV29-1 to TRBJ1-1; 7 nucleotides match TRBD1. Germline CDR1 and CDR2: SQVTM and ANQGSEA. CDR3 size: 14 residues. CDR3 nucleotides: TGCAGCACCCGGGACAGTACATTGAACACTGAATCTTTCTTT. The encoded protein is CSTRDSTLNTESFF. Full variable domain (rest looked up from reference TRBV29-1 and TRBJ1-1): SAVISQKPSRDICQRGTSLTIQCQVDSQVTMMFWYRQQPGQSLTLIATANQGSEATYESGFVIDKFPISRPNLTFSTLTVSNMSPEDSSIYLCSTRDSTLNTESFFGQGTRLTVV.

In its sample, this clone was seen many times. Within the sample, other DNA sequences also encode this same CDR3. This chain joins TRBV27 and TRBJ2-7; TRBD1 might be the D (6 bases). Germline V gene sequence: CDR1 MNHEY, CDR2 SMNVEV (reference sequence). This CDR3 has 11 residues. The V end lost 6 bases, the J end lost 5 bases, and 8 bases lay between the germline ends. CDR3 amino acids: CASSTGHEQYF. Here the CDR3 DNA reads TGTGCCAGCAGCACAGGGCACGAGCAGTACTTC.

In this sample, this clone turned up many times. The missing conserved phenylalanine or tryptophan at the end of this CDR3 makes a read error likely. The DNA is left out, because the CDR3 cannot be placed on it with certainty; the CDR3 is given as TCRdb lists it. CDR3 loop: CASSVPGPP. This chain uses TRBV2 with TRBJ2-7; the table calls TRBD1, which could not be checked here. In germline, CDR1 is SNHLY, CDR2 FYNNEI. Termini included, the CDR3 measures 9 amino acids.

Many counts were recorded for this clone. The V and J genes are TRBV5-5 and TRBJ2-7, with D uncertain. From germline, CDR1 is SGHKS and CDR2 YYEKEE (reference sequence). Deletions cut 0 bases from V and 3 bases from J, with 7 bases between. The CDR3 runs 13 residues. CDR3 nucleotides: TGTGCCAGCAGCTTGGACTTCAACTACGAGCAGTACTTC. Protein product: CASSLDFNYEQYF.

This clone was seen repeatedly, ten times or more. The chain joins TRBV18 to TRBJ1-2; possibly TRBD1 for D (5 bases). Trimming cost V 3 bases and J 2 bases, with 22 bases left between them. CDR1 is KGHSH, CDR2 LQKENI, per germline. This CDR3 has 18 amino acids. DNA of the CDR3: TGTGCCAGCTCACCCATTAACTCACCCCGCCGACAGAACTATGGCTACACCTTC. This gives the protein CASSPINSPRRQNYGYTF.

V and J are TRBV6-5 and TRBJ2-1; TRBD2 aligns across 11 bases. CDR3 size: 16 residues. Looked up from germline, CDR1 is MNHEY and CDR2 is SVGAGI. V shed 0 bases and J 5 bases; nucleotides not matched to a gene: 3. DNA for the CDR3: TGTGCCAGCAGTTACTCGACTAGCGGGGCAAACAATGAGCAGTTCTTC. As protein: CASSYSTSGANNEQFF.

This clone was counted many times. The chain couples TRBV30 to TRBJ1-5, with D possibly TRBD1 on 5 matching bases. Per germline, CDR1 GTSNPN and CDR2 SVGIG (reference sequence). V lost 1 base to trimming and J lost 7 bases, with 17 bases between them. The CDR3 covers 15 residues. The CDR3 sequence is CAWSDGGREWQPQHF. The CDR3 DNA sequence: TGTGCCTGGAGTGACGGGGGGAGGGAATGGCAGCCCCAGCATTTT. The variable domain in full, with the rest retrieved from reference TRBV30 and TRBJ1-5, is SQTIHQWPATLVQPVGSPLSLECTVEGTSNPNLYWYRQAAGRGLQLLFYSVGIGQISSEVPQNLSASRPQDRQFILSSKKLLLSDSGFYLCAWSDGGREWQPQHFGDGTRLSIL.

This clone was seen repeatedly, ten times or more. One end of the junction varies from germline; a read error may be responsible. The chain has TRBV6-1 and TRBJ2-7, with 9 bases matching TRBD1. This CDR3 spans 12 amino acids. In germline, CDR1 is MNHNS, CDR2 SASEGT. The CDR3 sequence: CASSDRTGAHCF. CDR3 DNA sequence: TGTGCCAGCAGTGACCGGACAGGGGCTCATTGCTTC.

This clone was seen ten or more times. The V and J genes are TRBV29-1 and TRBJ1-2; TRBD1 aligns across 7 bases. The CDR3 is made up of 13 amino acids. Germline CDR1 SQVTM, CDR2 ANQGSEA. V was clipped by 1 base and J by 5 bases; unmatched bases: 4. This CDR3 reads CSVEARQGYGYTF. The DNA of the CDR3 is TGCAGCGTTGAAGCGAGACAGGGATATGGCTACACCTTC.

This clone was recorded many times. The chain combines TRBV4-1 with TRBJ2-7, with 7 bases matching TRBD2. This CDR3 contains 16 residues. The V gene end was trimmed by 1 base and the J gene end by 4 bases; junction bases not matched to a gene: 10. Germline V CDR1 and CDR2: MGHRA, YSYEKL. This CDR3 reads CASSQGSGRGGYEQYF. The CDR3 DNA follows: TGCGCCAGCAGCCAAGGTTCAGGGAGGGGTGGATACGAGCAGTACTTC.

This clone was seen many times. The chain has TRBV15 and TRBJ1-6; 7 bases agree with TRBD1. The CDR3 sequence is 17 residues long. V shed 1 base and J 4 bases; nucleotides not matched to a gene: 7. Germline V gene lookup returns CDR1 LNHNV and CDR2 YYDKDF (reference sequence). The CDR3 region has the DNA TGTGCCACCAGCAGAGTAGGCAGGGGGTGGTATAATTCACCCCTCCACTTT. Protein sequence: CATSRVGRGWYNSPLHF.

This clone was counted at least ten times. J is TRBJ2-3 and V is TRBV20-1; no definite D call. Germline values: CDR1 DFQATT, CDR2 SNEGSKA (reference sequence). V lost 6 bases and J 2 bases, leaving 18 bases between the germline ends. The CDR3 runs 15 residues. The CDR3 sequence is CSARGLGGNTDTQYF. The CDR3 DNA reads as TGCAGTGCCCGTGGCCTGGGCGGAAACACAGATACGCAGTATTTT.

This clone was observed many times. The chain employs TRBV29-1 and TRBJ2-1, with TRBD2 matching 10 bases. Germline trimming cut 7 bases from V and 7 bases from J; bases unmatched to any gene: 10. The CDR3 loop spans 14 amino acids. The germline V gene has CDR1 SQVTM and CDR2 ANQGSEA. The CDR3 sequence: CSADLAGVSNEQFF. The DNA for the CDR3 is TGCAGCGCCGACCTAGCGGGGGTCTCGAATGAGCAGTTCTTC.

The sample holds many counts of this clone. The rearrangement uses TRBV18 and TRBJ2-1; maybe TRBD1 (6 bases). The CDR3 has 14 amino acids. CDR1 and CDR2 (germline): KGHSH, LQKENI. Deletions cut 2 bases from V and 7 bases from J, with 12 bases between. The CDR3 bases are TGTGCCAGCTCACCAGGGACATTCTCAAATGAGCAGTTCTTC. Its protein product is CASSPGTFSNEQFF.

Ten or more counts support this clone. The CDR3 nucleotides are TGTGCCAGCAGCTGGAGGGGGAACCTGAACAATGAGCAGTTCTTC. Amino acid sequence: CASSWRGNLNNEQFF. V gene TRBV11-2 combines with J gene TRBJ2-1; the D gene could be TRBD1 or TRBD2 (6 bases each). Germline values: CDR1 SGHAT, CDR2 FQNNGV. V shed 4 bases and J shed 5 bases, with 15 bases lying between them. The CDR3 loop spans 15 amino acids.